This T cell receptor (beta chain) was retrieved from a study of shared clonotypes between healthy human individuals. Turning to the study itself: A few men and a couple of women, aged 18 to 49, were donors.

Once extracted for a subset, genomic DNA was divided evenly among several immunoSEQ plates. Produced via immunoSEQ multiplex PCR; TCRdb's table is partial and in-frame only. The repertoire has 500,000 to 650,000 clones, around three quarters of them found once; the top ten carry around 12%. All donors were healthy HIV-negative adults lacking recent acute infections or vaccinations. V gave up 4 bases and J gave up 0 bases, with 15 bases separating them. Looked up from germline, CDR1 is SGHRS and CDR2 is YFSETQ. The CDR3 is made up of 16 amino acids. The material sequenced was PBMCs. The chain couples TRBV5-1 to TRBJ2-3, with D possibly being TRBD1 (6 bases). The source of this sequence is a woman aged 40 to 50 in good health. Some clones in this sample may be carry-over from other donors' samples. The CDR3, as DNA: TGCGCCAGCAGCCCCGGACAGTCTCAGAGCACAGATACGCAGTATTTT. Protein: CASSPGQSQSTDTQYF.